The clone carrying this T cell receptor beta chain was observed at least ten times. The antigen is undetermined. These data come from a study of molecular identifiers for immune sequencing clone quantification. Study results and caveats: Clones above 20 RNA copies contained over 98% of effector molecules and under 1% of naive molecules.

In TCRdb, the PCR reads were re-called with MiXCR into one record per CDR3 protein. This repertoire shows over 300,000 distinct CDR3 sequences, roughly 24% found once; its top ten account for 0.74%. The sequence was collected from a human donor in good health. Some libraries in this study had Jurkat cell RNA spiked in. Specimen: naive CD8+ T cells from blood, with Jurkat cell RNA spiked in. The subset is: FACS-sorted CD8+CD4-CCR7+CD45RA+ naive T cells.

The CDR3 DNA is TGCGCCAGCAGCCAAGTAATTTCCAGCACCTACGAGCAGTACTTC. It yields the protein CASSQVISSTYEQYF. V gene TRBV4-3 combines with J gene TRBJ2-7; D not resolved. V was trimmed by 1 base and J by 2 bases, leaving 12 bases between them. The CDR3 has 15 residues. Germline CDR1 reads LGHNA; CDR2 reads YSLEER.